One and the same sample provided the 5 T cell receptor beta chains below, sequenced in a study of blood T cell repertoires in COVID-19. Generated by immunoSEQ multiplex PCR, the TCRdb table keeps only in-frame clones and is missing some. The sample records a few hundred thousand clones, 75% to 85% being singletons. The sequenced sample consisted of PBMCs or T cells enriched from blood (not recorded which). The receptors derive from a woman aged 40 to 55 with acute COVID-19.

This CDR3 reads CATSETPREETQYF. In DNA, the CDR3 is TGTGCCACCAGTGAGACCCCTCGGGAAGAGACCCAGTACTTC. The V call is TRBV24-1, the J call TRBJ2-5; D remains ambiguous. With 4 bases removed from V and 3 bases from J, the gap between germline ends came to 11 bases. This CDR3 has 14 residues. From germline, CDR1 is KGHDR and CDR2 SFDVKD.

This rearrangement joins TRBV28 to TRBJ2-3, with D tentatively TRBD2 (6 bases). Trimming removed 9 bases at V and 7 bases at J, with 14 bases between. CDR3 length: 12 residues. Per the germline V gene, CDR1 is MDHEN and CDR2 is SYDVKM. CDR3 nucleotides: TGTGCCAGTTGGGCGGGGCGGAATACGCAGTATTTT. It yields the protein CASWAGRNTQYF.

The chain is built from TRBV28 and TRBJ1-3, with 9 bases lining up with TRBD1. Per germline, CDR1 MDHEN and CDR2 SYDVKM. V dropped 6 bases and J dropped 0; count of bases not matched to a gene: 18. The CDR3 is 20 amino acids. The CDR3 region has the DNA TGTGCCAGCAGGCCGGACAGGGGAGCGTCAGCCGAATACTCTGGAAACACCATATATTTT. As protein: CASRPDRGASAEYSGNTIYF.

The V and J genes are TRBV5-6 and TRBJ1-2; no clear D gene. The CDR3 has 14 residues. Trimming took 2 bases from V and 7 from J, leaving 15 bases between them. The germline CDR1 and CDR2 sequences are SGHDT and YYEEEE. The CDR3 DNA sequence: TGTGCCAGCAGCTTCGTGACGGGGAGCTCTGGCTACACCTTC. This encodes CASSFVTGSSGYTF.

The gene calls are TRBV24-1 and TRBJ2-1; possibly TRBD2 for D (5 bases). Germline values: CDR1 KGHDR, CDR2 SFDVKD. This CDR3 comprises 16 residues. V gave up 3 bases and J gave up 4 bases, with 15 bases separating them. In DNA form, the CDR3 reads TGTGCCACCAGTGATGCCACTAGTTTCCCTTACAATGAGCAGTTCTTC. Its protein product is CATSDATSFPYNEQFF.